This record looks at one TCR beta chain sequence and its context. These data are taken from a study of blood T cell repertoires in COVID-19. About the research overall: Material from acute and convalescent COVID-19 was sourced from the United States, Italy and Spain. In each case, the material was cDNA or gDNA derived from T cells, B-cell-depleted T cells, or PBMCs.

The protocol was immunoSEQ multiplex PCR, while the TCRdb copy is restricted to in-frame clones and leaves out a portion. The data show approximately 27,000 clones, about 80% seen once. Germline CDR1 reads SGHRS; CDR2 reads YFSETQ. V lost 0 bases and J 1 base, leaving 10 bases between the germline ends. The CDR3 extends over 15 amino acids. The sample comprised peripheral blood. The source is a human donor in a cohort sampled during active COVID-19. The chain recombines TRBV5-1 with TRBJ2-5; D is uncertain. The CDR3 loop reads CASSLDGLPQETQYF. The CDR3 DNA is TGCGCCAGCAGCTTGGATGGCCTTCCCCAAGAGACCCAGTACTTC.